The clone carrying this T cell receptor beta chain has just one count. The assay was immunoSEQ multiplex PCR, and TCRdb's table has in-frame clones only and misses some. Among about 70,000 clones, approximately 96% were seen once, and the ten largest hold roughly 0.19%. These data are taken from a study of technical replicates of blood from a few donors. CDR3 length: 15 amino acids. Germline values: CDR1 LNHDA, CDR2 SQIVND (reference sequence). V gave up 5 bases and J gave up 4 bases; unmatched junction bases: 10. Sequenced: T cells isolated from PBMCs. V usage is TRBV19 and J usage is TRBJ1-2, with 7 bases matching TRBD1. The sequence derives from a human donor in good health. CDR3 protein: CASSPDDRELYGYTF. The CDR3 nucleotides are TGTGCCAGTAGTCCCGACGACAGGGAACTCTATGGCTACACCTTC. The variable domain in full, completed from reference TRBV19 and TRBJ1-2, reads DGGITQSPKYLFRKEGQNVTLSCEQNLNHDAMYWYRQDPGQGLRLIYYSQIVNDFQKGDIAEGYSVSREKKESFPLTVTSAQKNPTAFYLCASSPDDRELYGYTFGSGTRLTVV.